The entry that follows covers one T cell receptor beta chain sequence. Antigen: not known. The method was immunoSEQ multiplex PCR; TCRdb's version includes in-frame clones alone and lacks a portion of them. The table has 100,000 to 120,000 clones, 81% seen once. Germline loops: CDR1 SGHRS, CDR2 YFSETQ. Trimming stripped 1 base from V and 3 bases from J, with 16 bases between. The CDR3 contains 16 residues. The data derive from a study of T cell responses to AZD1222 COVID-19 vaccine. Whole-study context: Both about-4-week and about-12-week second-dose recipients were combined.

Study outcomes and limitations: Among those given AZD1222, only six were seropositive at baseline. Donors in the cohort were predominantly white British and more often female, and clonal diversity was possibly underestimated. The study found vaccine-associated CD4 TCRs spanning spike, dominant at 160-218 and 743-854.

The sequence derives from an adult in good health. The material sequenced was peripheral blood, taken on day 0 of AZD1222 vaccination. The rearrangement uses TRBV5-1 and TRBJ1-1, with D hard to call. The chain's CDR3 is CASSLNYLGPYTEAFF. For the CDR3, the DNA is TGCGCCAGCAGCTTGAACTACCTGGGTCCGTACACTGAAGCTTTCTTT.